A single sample gave rise to the 20 T cell receptor beta chains below, sequenced in a study of a mutant IDH1 vaccine in newly diagnosed glioma. Profiled with immunoSEQ multiplex PCR; TCRdb holds only in-frame clones, not every one. The sample lists around 60,000 clones, 84% occurring once. The antigens these receptors bind are not known. Time point denoted: week 35, safety follow-up. Every vaccine dose comprised 300 ug of mutant IDH1 20-mer peptide plus topical imiquimod. The material sequenced was PBMCs, taken from a glioma patient whose treatment included an IDH1 peptide vaccine. The receptors were sampled from a man aged 25-45 years with glioma.

The V call is TRBV5-1, the J call TRBJ1-1, with a tentative D call TRBD1 (6 bases). The CDR3 is made up of 14 amino acids. Germline V gene lookup returns CDR1 SGHRS and CDR2 YFSETQ. V was trimmed by 3 bases and J by 8 bases, leaving 17 bases between them. CDR3 DNA: TGCGCCAGCAGCTCGAGAAAGATCAGGGGCGAAGCTTTCTTT. It translates to CASSSRKIRGEAFF.

The rearrangement links TRBV2 to TRBJ1-5; 8 positions match TRBD1. Germline assignment: CDR1 SNHLY and CDR2 FYNNEI. With 5 bases clipped from V and 5 bases from J, the junction kept 11 bases outside the gene matches. This CDR3 is built from 16 residues. The CDR3 nucleotides are TGTGCCAGCAGTTTCATCCCAGGGGGCAGAGATCAGCCCCAGCATTTT. Its translation: CASSFIPGGRDQPQHF.

The chain couples TRBV7-9 to TRBJ2-7; D not resolved. Germline CDR1 SEHNR, CDR2 FQNEAQ (reference sequence). V was pared by 2 bases and J by 4 bases, with 21 bases between. This CDR3 contains 17 residues. The CDR3, as DNA: TGTGCCAGCAGCTTATTCGACAAAAGGGTTCCGGCATACGAGCAGTACTTC. Translation: CASSLFDKRVPAYEQYF.

This chain connects TRBV19 to TRBJ1-6, with 8 nucleotides matching TRBD1. This CDR3 has 16 residues. The ends lost 6 bases at V and 0 bases at J; junction bases unmatched: 4. The germline V gene encodes CDR1 LNHDA and CDR2 SQIVND (reference sequence). The chain's CDR3 is CASRRTGSSYNSPLHF. The CDR3 DNA reads as TGTGCCAGTAGGAGGACAGGGAGCTCCTATAATTCACCCCTCCACTTT.

This clone has just one count. This rearrangement joins TRBV7-6 to TRBJ1-3; no clear D gene. Trimming took 1 base from V and 0 from J, leaving 13 bases between them. Germline CDR1 and CDR2: SGHVS and FNYEAQ. There are 17 residues in the CDR3. The CDR3 protein is CASSLGVQANSGNTIYF. CDR3 DNA: TGTGCCAGCAGCTTAGGGGTTCAGGCGAACTCTGGAAACACCATATATTTT.

This rearrangement joins TRBV15 to TRBJ2-3, with 7 bases that match TRBD1. This CDR3 spans 15 amino acids. Trimming at V came to 3 bases and at J to 4 bases, leaving 7 bases not matched to a gene. Germline CDR1 reads LNHNV; CDR2 reads YYDKDF (reference sequence). The CDR3 protein is CATSSTRQGADTQYF. The CDR3 DNA reads as TGTGCCACCAGCAGTACAAGGCAGGGGGCAGATACGCAGTATTTT.

The chain has TRBV13 and TRBJ1-1; TRBD1 is a possible D gene (6 bases). CDR1 and CDR2 (germline): PRHDT, FYEKMQ (reference sequence). The CDR3 is 17 amino acids. V was clipped by 2 bases and J by 1 base, with 17 bases between them. CDR3 coding DNA: TGTGCCAGCAGCTTATTGCGGGGGGCGAAAGGGAACACTGAAGCTTTCTTT. As protein: CASSLLRGAKGNTEAFF.

The chain employs TRBV6-1 and TRBJ1-4; TRBD1 matches 7 bases. V lost 0 bases to trimming and J lost 8 bases; unmatched junction nucleotides: 9. CDR1 is MNHNS, CDR2 SASEGT, per germline. The CDR3 is made up of 16 amino acids. The CDR3 DNA is TGTGCCAGCAGTGAAGCGAGGGGGCGAAGAGCCGAAAAACTGTTTTTT. Its protein product is CASSEARGRRAEKLFF.

This chain connects TRBV6-6 to TRBJ2-1, with 9 bases matching TRBD2. The CDR3 has 15 amino acids. CDR1 is MNHNY, CDR2 SVGAGI, per germline (reference sequence). V dropped 2 bases and J dropped 1; count of bases not matched to a gene: 0. CDR3 sequence (DNA): TGTGCCAGCAGTTACAGCGGGGGGTCCTACAATGAGCAGTTCTTC. This sequence encodes CASSYSGGSYNEQFF.

CDR3 amino acids: CATSREGGSYEQYF. CDR3 in DNA: TGTGCCACCAGCAGAGAGGGGGGGTCCTACGAGCAGTACTTC. V is TRBV15 and J is TRBJ2-7; 7 bases line up with TRBD2. The CDR3 totals 14 residues. CDR1 is LNHNV and CDR2 is YYDKDF in the germline V gene (reference sequence). V lost 0 bases to trimming and J lost 1 base; unmatched junction nucleotides: 0.

The CDR3 DNA reads TGTGCCAGCAGCTTGATAGAAAATGAAAAACTGTTTTTT. It encodes CASSLIENEKLFF. This sequence joins TRBV5-4 and TRBJ1-4; D is ambiguous. The V gene's germline CDR1 is SGHNT and CDR2 YYREEE (reference sequence). The CDR3 has 13 residues. The V end lost 1 base, the J end lost 5 bases, and 6 bases lay between the germline ends. The complete variable domain, with remaining parts taken from reference TRBV5-4 and TRBJ1-4, reads ETGVTQSPTHLIKTRGQQVTLRCSSQSGHNTVSWYQQALGQGPQFIFQYYREEENGRGNFPPRFSGLQFPNYSSELNVNALELDDSALYLCASSLIENEKLFFGSGTQLSVL.

The chain combines TRBV5-1 with TRBJ1-2, with 7 positions matching TRBD1. With V trimmed by 7 bases and J by 3 bases, 0 bases remained unmatched. Looked up from germline, CDR1 is SGHRS and CDR2 is YFSETQ. This CDR3 comprises 11 residues. DNA of the CDR3: TGCGCCAGCGGACAGGACTATGGCTACACCTTC. This sequence encodes CASGQDYGYTF.

The V and J genes are TRBV15 and TRBJ1-5; tentatively, D is TRBD1 (5 bases). In germline, CDR1 is LNHNV, CDR2 YYDKDF (reference sequence). The CDR3 is made up of 17 amino acids. The V and J ends lost 1 base and 0 bases respectively, with 13 bases between them. This CDR3 is CATSRGSGSYSNQPQHF. The CDR3 bases are TGTGCCACCAGCAGAGGGTCAGGGAGCTATAGCAATCAGCCCCAGCATTTT.

The chain employs TRBV15 and TRBJ1-6; D is ambiguous. The CDR3 length is 15 residues. The germline V gene encodes CDR1 LNHNV and CDR2 YYDKDF (reference sequence). The V end lost 1 base, the J end lost 9 bases, and 13 bases lay between the germline ends. DNA of the CDR3: TGTGCCACCAGCAGAGCCGGTGGGCAAATTTCACCCCTCCACTTT. Encoded protein: CATSRAGGQISPLHF.

This sequence joins TRBV5-4 and TRBJ1-1; D unclear. CDR1 SGHNT and CDR2 YYREEE come from the germline V gene (reference sequence). The CDR3 sequence is 15 residues long. V lost 2 bases to trimming and J lost 4 bases, with 15 bases between them. The CDR3 DNA follows: TGTGCCAGCAGCTTCCTCGTTGGATCGGCCACTGAAGCTTTCTTT. It encodes CASSFLVGSATEAFF.

The chain joins TRBV2 to TRBJ1-5; D gene uncertain. The CDR3 spans 15 residues. V dropped 3 bases and J dropped 6 bases, with 15 bases sitting between them. Germline loops: CDR1 SNHLY, CDR2 FYNNEI. CDR3 in amino acids: CASSDPPMRFQPQHF. The CDR3, as DNA: TGTGCCAGCAGTGATCCCCCTATGAGGTTTCAGCCCCAGCATTTT.

The CDR3 DNA sequence: TGTGCCAGCAGGGTTGCGGGGGCAGGCAAAACAGATACGCAGTATTTT. This gives the protein CASRVAGAGKTDTQYF. The chain carries TRBV5-4 and TRBJ2-3; D is possibly TRBD2 (7 bases). Germline CDR1 reads SGHNT; CDR2 reads YYREEE (reference sequence). Trimming took 5 bases from V and 3 from J, leaving 19 bases between them. This CDR3 is built from 16 residues. Supplemented by reference TRBV5-4 and TRBJ2-3, the full variable domain reads ETGVTQSPTHLIKTRGQQVTLRCSSQSGHNTVSWYQQALGQGPQFIFQYYREEENGRGNFPPRFSGLQFPNYSSELNVNALELDDSALYLCASRVAGAGKTDTQYFGPGTRLTVL.

The chain combines TRBV5-6 with TRBJ2-3; 10 bases match TRBD1. Germline CDR1 reads SGHDT; CDR2 reads YYEEEE. The CDR3 extends over 16 amino acids. The trim removed 4 bases at V and 3 bases at J, leaving 8 bases unmatched. The DNA for the CDR3 is TGTGCCAGCAGCGATGGGACAGGGGCTAGGACAGATACGCAGTATTTT. It yields the protein CASSDGTGARTDTQYF.

This chain joins TRBV9 and TRBJ1-2; no clear D gene. Germline values: CDR1 SGDLS, CDR2 YYNGEE. V lost 4 bases to trimming and J lost 0 bases, with 16 bases between them. This CDR3 is 16 amino acids long. The CDR3 here is CASSSPRGTANYGYTF. The CDR3 DNA reads as TGTGCCAGCAGCTCCCCCCGGGGTACAGCTAACTATGGCTACACCTTC. Full variable domain (missing parts from reference TRBV9 and TRBJ1-2): DSGVTQTPKHLITATGQRVTLRCSPRSGDLSVYWYQQSLDQGLQFLIQYYNGEERAKGNILERFSAQQFPDLHSELNLSSLELGDSALYFCASSSPRGTANYGYTFGSGTRLTVV.

The chain couples TRBV5-1 to TRBJ1-4; perhaps TRBD1 as D (6 bases). The CDR3 runs to 16 residues. With 0 bases removed from V and 4 bases from J, the gap between germline ends came to 13 bases. The germline V gene encodes CDR1 SGHRS and CDR2 YFSETQ. The CDR3 bases are TGCGCCAGCAGCTTGGGGGCGACAGGCCTTAATGAAAAACTGTTTTTT. This encodes CASSLGATGLNEKLFF.